This T cell receptor (beta chain) derives from a study of blood T cells in healthy people across ages. Study overall: Per two T cells, template switching captured roughly one barcoded beta molecule. General study results and limits: Not knowing donor CMV status may have confounded expanded clonotype changes.

This clonotype showed up many times. The antigen is not known. With 6 bases clipped from V and 8 bases from J, the junction kept 7 bases outside the gene matches. CDR1 is SNHLY, CDR2 FYNNEI, per germline. The CDR3 length is 14 residues. Sample-barcoded 5' priming and a J-beta primer mix drove a second PCR of about 6 to 12 cycles. Per sample, CDR3-containing paired-end reads numbered at least 2.5 million. TCRdb processed the 5' RACE reads anew with MiXCR; each CDR3 protein has one entry. This table has hundreds of thousands of distinct CDR3 sequences, roughly half appearing once. What was sequenced was blood. The chain has TRBV2 and TRBJ1-2, with 12 bases that match TRBD1. The sequence was collected from an elderly woman in good health. CDR3 coding DNA: TGTGCCAGCAGCGCAGGGACAGGGGGCAAAGGCTACACCTTC. This gives the protein CASSAGTGGKGYTF.